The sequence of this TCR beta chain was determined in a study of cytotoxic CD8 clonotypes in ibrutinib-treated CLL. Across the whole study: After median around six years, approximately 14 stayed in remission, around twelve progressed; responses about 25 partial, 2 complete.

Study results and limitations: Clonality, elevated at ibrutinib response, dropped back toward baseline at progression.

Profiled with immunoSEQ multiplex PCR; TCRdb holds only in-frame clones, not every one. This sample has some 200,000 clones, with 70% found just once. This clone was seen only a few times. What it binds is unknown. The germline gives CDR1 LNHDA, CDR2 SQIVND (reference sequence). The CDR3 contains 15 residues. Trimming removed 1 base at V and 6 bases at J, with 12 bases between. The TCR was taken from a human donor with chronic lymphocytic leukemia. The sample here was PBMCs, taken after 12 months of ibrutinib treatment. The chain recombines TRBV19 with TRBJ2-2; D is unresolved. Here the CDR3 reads CASSIGGNIAGELFF. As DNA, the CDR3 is TGTGCCAGTAGTATAGGAGGAAACATCGCCGGGGAGCTGTTTTTT.